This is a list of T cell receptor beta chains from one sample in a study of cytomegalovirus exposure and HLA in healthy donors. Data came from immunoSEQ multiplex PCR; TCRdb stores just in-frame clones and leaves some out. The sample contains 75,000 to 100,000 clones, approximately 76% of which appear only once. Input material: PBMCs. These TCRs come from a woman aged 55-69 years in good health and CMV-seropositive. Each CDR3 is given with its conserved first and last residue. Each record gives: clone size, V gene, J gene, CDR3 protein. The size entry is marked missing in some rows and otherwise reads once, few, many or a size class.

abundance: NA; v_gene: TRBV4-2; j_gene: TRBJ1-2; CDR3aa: CASSQDPQGSNYGYTF
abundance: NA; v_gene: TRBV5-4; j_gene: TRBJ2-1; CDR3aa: CASSSRGQGHNEQFF
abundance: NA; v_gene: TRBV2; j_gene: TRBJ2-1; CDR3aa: CASSETPQAGGEQFF
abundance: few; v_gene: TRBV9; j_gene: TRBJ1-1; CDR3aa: CASSVQAGNTEAFF
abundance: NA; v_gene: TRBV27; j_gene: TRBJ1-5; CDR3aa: CASSSDPGVLRQPQHF
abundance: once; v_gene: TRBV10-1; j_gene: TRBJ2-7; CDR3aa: CASSDGLAGVLFRF
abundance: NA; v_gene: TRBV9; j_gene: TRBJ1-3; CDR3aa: CASSPSGGNTIYF
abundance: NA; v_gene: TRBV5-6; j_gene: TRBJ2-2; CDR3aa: CASSLSLAGGLTGELFF
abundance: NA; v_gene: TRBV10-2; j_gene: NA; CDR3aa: CASSDRYEQYF
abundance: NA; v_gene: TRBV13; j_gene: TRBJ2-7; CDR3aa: CASSSSGTTYEQYF
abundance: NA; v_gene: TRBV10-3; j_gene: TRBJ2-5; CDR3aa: CAISPGQEETQYF
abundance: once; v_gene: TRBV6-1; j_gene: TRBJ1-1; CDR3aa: CASMGSGFEAFF
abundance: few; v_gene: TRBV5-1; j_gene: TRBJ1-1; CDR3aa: CASSLAPGTEAFF
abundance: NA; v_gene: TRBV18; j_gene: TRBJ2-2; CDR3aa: CASSPLAGTNTGELFF
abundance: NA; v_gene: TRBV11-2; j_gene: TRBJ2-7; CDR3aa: CASRPAGRGTQEQYF
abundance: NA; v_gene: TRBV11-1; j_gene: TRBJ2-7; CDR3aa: CASSSLGGSYEQYF
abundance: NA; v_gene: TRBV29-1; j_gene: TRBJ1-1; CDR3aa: CSVEKNLGGAFF
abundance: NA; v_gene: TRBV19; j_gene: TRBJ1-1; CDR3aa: CASSIVRAPGRTEAFF
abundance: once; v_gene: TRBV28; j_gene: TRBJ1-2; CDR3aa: CASMGQVFHGYTF
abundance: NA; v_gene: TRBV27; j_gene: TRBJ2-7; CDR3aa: CASSLAGGVSYEQYF
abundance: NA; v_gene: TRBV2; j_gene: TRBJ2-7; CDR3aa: CASSRDLAPSYEQYF
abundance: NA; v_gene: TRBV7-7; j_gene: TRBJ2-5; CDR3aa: CASSPLGQGRETQYF
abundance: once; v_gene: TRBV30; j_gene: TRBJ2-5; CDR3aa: CAWSVLGRGETQYF
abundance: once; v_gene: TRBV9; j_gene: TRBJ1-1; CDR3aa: CASSVGPGQWNTEAFF
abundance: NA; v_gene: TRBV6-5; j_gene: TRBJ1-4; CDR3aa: CASSGQGHEKLFF
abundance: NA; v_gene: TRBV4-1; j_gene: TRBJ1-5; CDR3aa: CASSQDLTVRNQPQHF
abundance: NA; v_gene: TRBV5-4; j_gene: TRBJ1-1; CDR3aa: CASSPKGYTEAFF
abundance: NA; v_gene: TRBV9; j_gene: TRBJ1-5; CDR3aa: CAGPHRYSNQPQHF
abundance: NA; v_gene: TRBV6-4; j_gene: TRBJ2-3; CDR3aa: CASSAGTATDTQYF
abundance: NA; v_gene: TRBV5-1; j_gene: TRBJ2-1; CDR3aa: CASSRAGVPYNEQFF
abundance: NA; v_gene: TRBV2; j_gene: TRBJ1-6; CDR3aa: CASSEMEGIGPLHF
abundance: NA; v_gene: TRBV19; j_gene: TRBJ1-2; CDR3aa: CASSTDSYNGYTF
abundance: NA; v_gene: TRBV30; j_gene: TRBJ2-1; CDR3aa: CAWSEGLPRVNEQFF
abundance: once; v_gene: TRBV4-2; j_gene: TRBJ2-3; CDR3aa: CASSQDAGVRVDTQYF
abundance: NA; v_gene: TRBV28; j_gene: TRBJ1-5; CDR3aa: CASRIGGSNQPQHF
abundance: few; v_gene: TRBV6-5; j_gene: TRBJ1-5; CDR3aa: CASSKRQGANQPQHF
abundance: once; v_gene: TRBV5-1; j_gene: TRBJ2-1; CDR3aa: CASSSSGRSSYNEQFF
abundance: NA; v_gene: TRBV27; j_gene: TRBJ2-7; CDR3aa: CASSRTSGNYEQYF
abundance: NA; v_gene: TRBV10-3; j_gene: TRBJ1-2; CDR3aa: CAIKTPVEGYGYTF
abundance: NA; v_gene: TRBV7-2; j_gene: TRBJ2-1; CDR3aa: CASSSGLAGDEQFF
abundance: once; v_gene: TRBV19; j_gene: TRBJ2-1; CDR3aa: CASSTSGQGGFVDPNEQFF
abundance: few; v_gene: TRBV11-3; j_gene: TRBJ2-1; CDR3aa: CASSLHTYNEQFF